The 17 T cell receptor beta chains given below trace back to one sample, sequenced in a study of cytomegalovirus exposure and HLA in healthy donors (dated by TCRdb to about 2017). The receptor library was made with the immunoSEQ multiplex PCR assay. For the multiplex PCR, a mixture combining 60 forward primers for TCR Vbeta segments and 13 reverse primers for TCR Jbeta segments was used. TCRdb limited this immuneACCESS table to in-frame rearrangements with V and J called. A share of clones is missing; checked studies link under half to unresolved V genes, and the rest is unexplained. The sample records roughly 180,000 clones, roughly a tenth of which are singletons. The ten largest clonotypes hold about 1.2% of the sample. The sample taken for sequencing was PBMCs. The receptor set was obtained from a woman in her twenties or thirties in good health and CMV-seropositive.

This clone was seen a few times. Other DNA sequences within the sample encode an identical CDR3. The chain combines TRBV30 with TRBJ2-1; D is possibly TRBD2 (5 bases). Germline CDR1 and CDR2: GTSNPN and SVGIG (reference sequence). The V end lost 0 bases, the J end lost 0 bases, and 9 bases lay between the germline ends. CDR3 length equals 15 residues. CDR3 DNA: TGTGCCTGGAGTGTCCCGGGGAGCTCCTACAATGAGCAGTTCTTC. Its translation is CAWSVPGSSYNEQFF.

The chain is built from TRBV7-9 and TRBJ2-2; 7 bases map to TRBD1. This CDR3 is 15 amino acids long. The V gene end was trimmed by 1 base and the J gene end by 6 bases; junction bases not matched to a gene: 5. The germline V gene has CDR1 SEHNR and CDR2 FQNEAQ (reference sequence). Here the CDR3 DNA reads TGTGCCAGCAGCTTAGGACAGGGTTTAGCCGGGGAGCTGTTTTTT. It specifies CASSLGQGLAGELFF.

The table lists this clone with a few counts. The chain is built from TRBV9 and TRBJ2-5, with D maybe TRBD2 (7 bases). The end of the DNA aligns better with TRBJ2-7, so the J call may be wrong. CDR1 and CDR2 (germline): SGDLS, YYNGEE. The CDR3 runs to 15 residues. The CDR3: CASSPRGGGVYEQYF. The CDR3 region has the DNA TGTGCCAGCAGCCCAAGAGGAGGGGGGGTCTACGAGCAGTACTTC.

This clone was recorded a few times. The chain links TRBV4-1 to TRBJ2-7, with 7 positions matching TRBD1. J gave up 0 bases and V 1 base, and 3 bases lay outside the gene matches. The CDR3 runs to 15 residues. Germline V gene sequence: CDR1 MGHRA, CDR2 YSYEKL. DNA for the CDR3: TGCGCCAGCAGCCAAGGACAGGGCCCCTCCTACGAGCAGTACTTC. It is translated as CASSQGQGPSYEQYF.

The chain has TRBV28 and TRBJ1-1; 8 positions agree with TRBD1. Per germline, CDR1 MDHEN and CDR2 SYDVKM. This CDR3 has 15 amino acids. The V and J ends lost 2 bases and 1 base, in that order; junction bases with no gene match: 3. The CDR3 DNA reads as TGTGCCAGCAGTTTAGGAGGACAGGGGAACACTGAAGCTTTCTTT. This translates into CASSLGGQGNTEAFF. Full variable domain (missing parts from reference TRBV28 and TRBJ1-1): DVKVTQSSRYLVKRTGEKVFLECVQDMDHENMFWYRQDPGLGLRLIYFSYDVKMKEKGDIPEGYSVSREKKERFSLILESASTNQTSMYLCASSLGGQGNTEAFFGQGTRLTVV.

J is TRBJ1-1 and V is TRBV29-1; TRBD1 matches 7 bases. CDR3 size: 14 residues. Unmatched junction bases numbered 8, after V lost 7 bases and J lost 0 bases. From germline, CDR1 is SQVTM and CDR2 ANQGSEA. The CDR3: CSANRGTMNTEAFF. The CDR3 DNA is TGCAGCGCAAACAGGGGTACCATGAACACTGAAGCTTTCTTT.

This rearrangement joins TRBV6-1 to TRBJ1-1; 8 bases align to TRBD1. This CDR3 contains 15 residues. Trimming cost V 4 bases and J 1 base; bases outside gene matches: 5. The germline V gene encodes CDR1 MNHNS and CDR2 SASEGT. The CDR3 nucleotides read TGTGCCAGCAGTGTAAGACAGGGGCCGAACACTGAAGCTTTCTTT. It translates to CASSVRQGPNTEAFF.

The chain links TRBV5-1 to TRBJ2-1, with a tentative D call TRBD2 (5 bases). This CDR3 contains 14 residues. The germline CDR1 and CDR2 sequences are SGHRS and YFSETQ. V dropped 4 bases and J dropped 7 bases, with 15 bases sitting between them. CDR3 in DNA: TGCGCCAGCAGCGGGCCGGACTTGGGGAATGAGCAGTTCTTC. Protein sequence: CASSGPDLGNEQFF. Full variable domain (outside the CDR3, taken from reference TRBV5-1 and TRBJ2-1): KAGVTQTPRYLIKTRGQQVTLSCSPISGHRSVSWYQQTPGQGLQFLFEYFSETQRNKGNFPGRFSGRQFSNSRSEMNVSTLELGDSALYLCASSGPDLGNEQFFGPGTRLTVL.

This clone was counted a few times. The chain has TRBV7-7 and TRBJ2-7; perhaps TRBD2 as D (6 bases). The CDR3 loop spans 14 amino acids. V was pared by 4 bases and J by 10 bases, with 20 bases between. Germline V lookup: CDR1 SSHAT, CDR2 FNYEAQ (reference sequence). This CDR3 is CASSSGGLYAEQYF. The CDR3 DNA follows: TGTGCCAGCAGCTCCGGGGGACTGTATGCGGAACAGTACTTC.

This clone occurred a few times. The gene calls are TRBV2 and TRBJ2-5; 11 bases map to TRBD1. The CDR3 loop spans 13 amino acids. Germline CDR1 reads SNHLY; CDR2 reads FYNNEI. J lost 5 bases, V lost 4 bases, and 0 bases had no gene match. CDR3: CASSGDRGETQYF. CDR3 in DNA: TGTGCCAGCAGTGGGGACAGGGGGGAGACCCAGTACTTC.

This clone was seen a handful of times. This chain joins TRBV7-2 and TRBJ2-5; 9 bases are shared with TRBD2. The CDR3 covers 15 residues. Germline values: CDR1 SGHTA, CDR2 FQGNSA. V lost 4 bases, J lost 5 bases, and 8 bases stayed unmatched. This chain's CDR3 is CASSSTSGWQETQYF. The DNA for the CDR3 is TGTGCCAGCAGCTCAACTAGCGGGTGGCAGGAGACCCAGTACTTC.

The chain combines TRBV10-3 with TRBJ1-1; 7 bases align to TRBD1. V lost 1 base, J lost 11 bases, and 7 bases stayed unmatched. The germline V gene has CDR1 ENHRY and CDR2 SYGVKD. CDR3 length: 13 amino acids. CDR3 loop: CAISELSTGMAFF. The CDR3 DNA sequence: TGTGCCATCAGTGAGTTGTCGACAGGGATGGCTTTCTTT.

Remarks on this clone: This specimen includes other DNA sequences encoding the same CDR3. V gene TRBV29-1 combines with J gene TRBJ2-5, with 10 bases identical to TRBD2. The CDR3 covers 15 residues. The ends lost 8 bases at V and 2 bases at J; junction bases unmatched: 11. Germline V gene lookup returns CDR1 SQVTM and CDR2 ANQGSEA. The CDR3 sequence: CSTRTSGRAQETQYF. The CDR3 nucleotides read TGCAGCACACGGACTAGCGGTAGAGCTCAAGAGACCCAGTACTTC. The full variable domain, its missing parts supplied by reference TRBV29-1 and TRBJ2-5, is SAVISQKPSRDICQRGTSLTIQCQVDSQVTMMFWYRQQPGQSLTLIATANQGSEATYESGFVIDKFPISRPNLTFSTLTVSNMSPEDSSIYLCSTRTSGRAQETQYFGPGTRLLVL.

CDR3 DNA: TGCAGCGCTCACCCAGGGGGAGAGACCCAGTACTTC. Its protein is CSAHPGGETQYF. V and J are TRBV29-1 and TRBJ2-5; TRBD1 matches 7 bases. The germline gives CDR1 SQVTM, CDR2 ANQGSEA. This CDR3 is built from 12 residues. The V and J ends lost 7 bases and 4 bases, in that order; junction bases with no gene match: 6.

The V gene is TRBV13, the J gene TRBJ1-3; 10 bases map to TRBD1. Trimming at V came to 5 bases and at J to 0 bases, leaving 7 bases not matched to a gene. In germline, CDR1 is PRHDT, CDR2 FYEKMQ (reference sequence). There are 17 residues in the CDR3. In DNA, the CDR3 is TGTGCCAGCAGCAGCGCGGGACAGGGGAGCTCTGGAAACACCATATATTTT. Its protein is CASSSAGQGSSGNTIYF.

The genes are TRBV9 and TRBJ2-3, with a possible D match to TRBD2 (5 bases). CDR3 size: 11 residues. Looked up from germline, CDR1 is SGDLS and CDR2 is YYNGEE. The V gene lost 6 bases and the J gene lost 8 bases, with 10 bases spanning the gap. CDR3 coding DNA: TGTGCCAGCACGGGAAGCGGTACGCAGTATTTT. It translates to CASTGSGTQYF.

This clone has only a few counts. J is TRBJ2-1 and V is TRBV6-5; 9 bases line up with TRBD1. Looked up from germline, CDR1 is MNHEY and CDR2 is SVGAGI. Losses at the gene ends were 7 bases for V and 8 bases for J; bases not matched to a gene: 6. This CDR3 has 13 residues. As DNA, the CDR3 is TGTGCCAGCACCGGGACAGGGCATCATGAGCAGTTCTTC. As protein: CASTGTGHHEQFF.